Described below is a single T cell receptor (beta chain) sequence and its context. What it recognizes is unknown. In germline, CDR1 is SGDLS, CDR2 YYNGEE. The CDR3 length is 15 residues. Trimming removed 2 bases from V and 0 bases from J, with 9 bases in between. The sample belongs to a study of T cell repertoires in cytomegalovirus infection. Looking at the study overall: Recently described HLA-C-restricted plus well-studied HLA-B-restricted CMV epitopes were used.

One entry per CDR3 protein results from TCRdb running MiXCR on the reads. The sample consists of fewer than 350,000 distinct CDR3 sequences, 25% to 30% of them appearing once. Study results and caveats: There were HLA-C-restricted CMV-specific TCR beta clonotypes dominating the ex vivo response.

Source: cultured PBMCs, taken from culture after CMV antigen stimulation. This TCR came from a human donor in good health (CMV status not recorded). Some clones in this sample may be carry-over from other donors' samples. The chain couples TRBV9 to TRBJ1-5, with D possibly TRBD1 on 5 matching bases. The CDR3 region is CASSVSDSSNQPQHF. The CDR3 DNA reads as TGTGCCAGCAGCGTTTCTGACAGTAGCAATCAGCCCCAGCATTTT.